This T cell receptor beta chain is from a study of T cells in localized non-small cell lung cancer. Comments on this clone: Its antigen is unknown.

Study results and limitations: Exceeding tumor, uninvolved adjacent lung had the highest T cell clonality. The appearance of a median roughly 61 of the top 100 tumor clones was seen in adjacent lung. Increased T cell density in blood showed an association with longer overall survival.

Data came from immunoSEQ multiplex PCR; TCRdb stores just in-frame clones and leaves some out. The sample holds more than 20,000 clones; about 87% are singletons and the top ten take 12%. Per germline, CDR1 PRHDT and CDR2 FYEKMQ (reference sequence). Trimming removed 0 bases from V and 0 bases from J; junction bases left unmatched: 1. The CDR3 spans 15 residues. This clonotype was obtained from a man between 35 and 75 years old with stage II squamous cell lung carcinoma. Source: PBMCs, taken before any cancer treatment. The rearrangement joins TRBV13 to TRBJ1-1; the match to TRBD1 covers 7 bases. CDR3 in amino acids: CASSLGGGMNTEAFF. CDR3 nucleotides: TGTGCCAGCAGCTTAGGAGGGGGCATGAACACTGAAGCTTTCTTT. Filled out from reference TRBV13 and TRBJ1-1, the complete variable domain reads AAGVIQSPRHLIKEKRETATLKCYPIPRHDTVYWYQQGPGQDPQFLISFYEKMQSDKGSIPDRFSAQQFSDYHSELNMSSLELGDSALYFCASSLGGGMNTEAFFGQGTRLTVV.